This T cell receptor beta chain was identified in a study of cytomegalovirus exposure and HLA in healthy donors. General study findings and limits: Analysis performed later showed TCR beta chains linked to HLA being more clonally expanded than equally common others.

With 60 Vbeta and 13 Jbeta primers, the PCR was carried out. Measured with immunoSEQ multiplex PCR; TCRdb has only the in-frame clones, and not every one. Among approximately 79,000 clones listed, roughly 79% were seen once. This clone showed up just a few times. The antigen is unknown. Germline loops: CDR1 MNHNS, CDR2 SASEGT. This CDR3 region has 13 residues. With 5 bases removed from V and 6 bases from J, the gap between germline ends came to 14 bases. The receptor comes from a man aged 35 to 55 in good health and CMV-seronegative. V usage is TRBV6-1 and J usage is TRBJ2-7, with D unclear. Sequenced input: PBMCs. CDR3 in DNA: TGTGCCAGCAGTACTGGTTCCCCAGGCGAGCAGTACTTC. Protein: CASSTGSPGEQYF.